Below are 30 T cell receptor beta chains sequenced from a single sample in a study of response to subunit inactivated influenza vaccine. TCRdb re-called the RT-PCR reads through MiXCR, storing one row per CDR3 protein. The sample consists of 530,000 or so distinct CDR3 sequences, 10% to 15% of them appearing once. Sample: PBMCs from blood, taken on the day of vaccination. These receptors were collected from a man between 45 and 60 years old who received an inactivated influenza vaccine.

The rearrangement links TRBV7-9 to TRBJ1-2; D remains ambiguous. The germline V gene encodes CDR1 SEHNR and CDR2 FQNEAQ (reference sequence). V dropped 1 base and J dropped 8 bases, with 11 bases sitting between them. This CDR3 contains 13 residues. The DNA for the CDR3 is TGTGCCAGCAGCTTAGACCCCTTTTGGGGCTACACCTTC. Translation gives CASSLDPFWGYTF. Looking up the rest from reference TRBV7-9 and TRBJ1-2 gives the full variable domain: DTGVSQNPRHKITKRGQNVTFRCDPISEHNRLYWYRQTLGQGPEFLTYFQNEAQLEKSRLLSDRFSAERPKGSFSTLEIQRTEQGDSAMYLCASSLDPFWGYTFGSGTRLTVV.

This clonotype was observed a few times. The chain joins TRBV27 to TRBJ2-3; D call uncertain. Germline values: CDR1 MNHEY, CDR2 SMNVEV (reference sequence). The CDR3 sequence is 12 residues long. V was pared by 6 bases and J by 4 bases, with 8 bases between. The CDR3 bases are TGTGCCAGCAGACGGACGCCAGATACGCAGTATTTT. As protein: CASRRTPDTQYF.

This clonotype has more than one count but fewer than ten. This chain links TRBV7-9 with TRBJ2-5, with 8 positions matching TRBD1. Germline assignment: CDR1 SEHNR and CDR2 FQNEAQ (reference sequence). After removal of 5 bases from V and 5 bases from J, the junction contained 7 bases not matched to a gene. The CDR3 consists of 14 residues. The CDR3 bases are TGTGCCAGCAGCGTACAAAACAGGGGGGAGACCCAGTACTTC. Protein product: CASSVQNRGETQYF.

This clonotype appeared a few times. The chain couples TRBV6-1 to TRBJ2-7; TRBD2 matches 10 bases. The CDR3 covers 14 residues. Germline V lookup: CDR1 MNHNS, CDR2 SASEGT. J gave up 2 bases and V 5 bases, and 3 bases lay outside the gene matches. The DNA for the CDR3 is TGTGCCAGCAGTAAGCGGGAGGGCCCCTACGAGCAGTACTTC. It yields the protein CASSKREGPYEQYF.

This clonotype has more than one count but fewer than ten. CDR3 DNA: TGTGCCAGCCAAACGTGGGGAAAAGAGACCCAGTACTTC. Translation: CASQTWGKETQYF. The rearrangement links TRBV12-3 or TRBV12-4 to TRBJ2-5; D not certain. This CDR3 spans 13 amino acids. V was shortened by 8 bases and J by 3 bases, with 13 bases between the two germline ends.

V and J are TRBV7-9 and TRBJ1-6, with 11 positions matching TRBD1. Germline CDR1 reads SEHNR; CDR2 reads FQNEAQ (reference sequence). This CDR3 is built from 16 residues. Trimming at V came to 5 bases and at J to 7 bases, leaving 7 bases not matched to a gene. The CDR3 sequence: CASSPRTGGWNSPLHF. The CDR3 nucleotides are TGTGCCAGCAGCCCGAGGACAGGGGGCTGGAATTCACCCCTCCACTTT.

The DNA for the CDR3 is TGTGCCAGCCTACGGGCAGGGATGGGCTACAATGAGCAGTTCTTC. Amino acid sequence: CASLRAGMGYNEQFF. The rearrangement links TRBV28 to TRBJ2-1; weak D call: TRBD1 (5 bases). Germline-derived CDR1 and CDR2 are MDHEN and SYDVKM. The V gene lost 8 bases and the J gene lost 3 bases, with 17 bases spanning the gap. CDR3 length: 15 amino acids.

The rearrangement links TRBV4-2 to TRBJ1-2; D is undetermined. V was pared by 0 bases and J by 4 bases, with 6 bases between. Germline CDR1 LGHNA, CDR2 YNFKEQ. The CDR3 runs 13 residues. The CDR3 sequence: CASSQDLSYGYTF. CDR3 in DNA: TGTGCCAGCAGCCAAGATCTCAGCTATGGCTACACCTTC.

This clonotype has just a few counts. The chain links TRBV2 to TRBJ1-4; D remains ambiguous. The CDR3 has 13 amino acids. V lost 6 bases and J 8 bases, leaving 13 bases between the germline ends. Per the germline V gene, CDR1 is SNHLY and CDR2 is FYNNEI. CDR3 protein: CASRGLQGEKLFF. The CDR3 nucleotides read TGTGCCAGCAGAGGATTACAAGGGGAAAAACTGTTTTTT.

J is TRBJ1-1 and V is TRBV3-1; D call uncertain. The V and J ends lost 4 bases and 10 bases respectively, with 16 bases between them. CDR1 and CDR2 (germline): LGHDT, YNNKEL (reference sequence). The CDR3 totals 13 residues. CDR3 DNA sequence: TGTGCCAGCAGCCTCGGCCCTTACATTGGAGCTTTCTTT. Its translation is CASSLGPYIGAFF.

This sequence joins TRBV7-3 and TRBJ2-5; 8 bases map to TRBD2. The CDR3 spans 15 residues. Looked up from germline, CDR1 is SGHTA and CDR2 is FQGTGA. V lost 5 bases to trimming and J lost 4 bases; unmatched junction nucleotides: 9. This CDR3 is CASSPSVGLGETQYF. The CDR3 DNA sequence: TGTGCCAGCAGCCCCTCTGTGGGACTAGGAGAGACCCAGTACTTC.

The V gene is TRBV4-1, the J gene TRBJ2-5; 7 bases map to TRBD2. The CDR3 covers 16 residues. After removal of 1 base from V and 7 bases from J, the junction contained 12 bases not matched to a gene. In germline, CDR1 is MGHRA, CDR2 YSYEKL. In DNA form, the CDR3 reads TGCGCCAGCAGCCAAGCAGCGGGGAGGTCCCAGGGGACCCAGTACTTC. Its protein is CASSQAAGRSQGTQYF.

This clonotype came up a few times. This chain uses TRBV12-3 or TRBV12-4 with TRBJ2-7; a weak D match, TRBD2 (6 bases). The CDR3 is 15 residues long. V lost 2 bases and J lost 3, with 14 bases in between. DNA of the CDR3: TGTGCCAGCAGTTTATCCCCGGGACTTCACTACGAGCAGTACTTC. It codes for CASSLSPGLHYEQYF.

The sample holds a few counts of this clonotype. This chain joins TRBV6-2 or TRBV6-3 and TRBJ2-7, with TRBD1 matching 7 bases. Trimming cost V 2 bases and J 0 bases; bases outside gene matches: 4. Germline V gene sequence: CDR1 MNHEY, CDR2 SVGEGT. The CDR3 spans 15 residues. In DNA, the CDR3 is TGTGCCAGCAGTTACAGGGGGCGGTACTCCTACGAGCAGTACTTC. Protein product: CASSYRGRYSYEQYF.

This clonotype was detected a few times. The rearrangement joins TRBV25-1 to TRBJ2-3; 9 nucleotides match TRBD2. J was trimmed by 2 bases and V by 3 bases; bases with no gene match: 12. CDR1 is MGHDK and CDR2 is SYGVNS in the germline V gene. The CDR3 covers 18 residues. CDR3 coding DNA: TGTGCCAGCAGTGACCTAATACTAGCGGGCCTCCCCACAGATACGCAGTATTTT. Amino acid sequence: CASSDLILAGLPTDTQYF.

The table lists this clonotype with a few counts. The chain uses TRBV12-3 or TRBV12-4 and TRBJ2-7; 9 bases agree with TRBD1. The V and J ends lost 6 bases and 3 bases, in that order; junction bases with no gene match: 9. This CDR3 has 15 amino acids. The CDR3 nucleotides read TGTGCCAGCAGAGACCGGGACAGGGTGTTCTACGAGCAGTACTTC. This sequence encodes CASRDRDRVFYEQYF.

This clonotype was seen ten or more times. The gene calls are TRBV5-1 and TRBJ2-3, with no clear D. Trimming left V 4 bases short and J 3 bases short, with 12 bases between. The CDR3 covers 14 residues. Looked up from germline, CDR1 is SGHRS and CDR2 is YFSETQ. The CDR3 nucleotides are TGCGCCAGCAGCGTCGTTGGGGATACAGATACGCAGTATTTT. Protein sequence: CASSVVGDTDTQYF.

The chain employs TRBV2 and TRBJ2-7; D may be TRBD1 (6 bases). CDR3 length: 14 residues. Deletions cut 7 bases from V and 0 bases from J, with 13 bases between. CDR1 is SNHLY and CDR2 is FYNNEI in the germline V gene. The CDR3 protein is CASISGQRSYEQYF. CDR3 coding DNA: TGTGCCAGCATCTCTGGACAGCGCTCCTACGAGCAGTACTTC. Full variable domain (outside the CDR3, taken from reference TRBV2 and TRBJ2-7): EPEVTQTPSHQVTQMGQEVILRCVPISNHLYFYWYRQILGQKVEFLVSFYNNEISEKSEIFDDQFSVERPDGSNFTLKIRSTKLEDSAMYFCASISGQRSYEQYFGPGTRLTVT.

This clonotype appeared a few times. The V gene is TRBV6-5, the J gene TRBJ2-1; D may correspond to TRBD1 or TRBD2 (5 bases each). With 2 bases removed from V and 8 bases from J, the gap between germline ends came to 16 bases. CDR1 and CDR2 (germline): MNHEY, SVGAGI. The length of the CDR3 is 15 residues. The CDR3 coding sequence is TGTGCCAGCAGTTACCTGGGACCACCAGTCGATGAGCAGTTCTTC. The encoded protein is CASSYLGPPVDEQFF.

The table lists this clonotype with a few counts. The CDR3 coding sequence is TGCGCCAGCAGCTTGAGTCGGCTTTTCCGCACAGATACGCAGTATTTT. Its protein is CASSLSRLFRTDTQYF. This chain uses TRBV5-1 with TRBJ2-3, with unresolved D. V dropped 1 base and J dropped 1 base, with 13 bases sitting between them. The CDR3 covers 16 residues. CDR1 and CDR2 (germline): SGHRS, YFSETQ.

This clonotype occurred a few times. The CDR3 nucleotides are TGTGCCAGCAGCCCGGACAGCTGGAACACCGGGGAGCTGTTTTTT. It translates to CASSPDSWNTGELFF. This chain connects TRBV27 to TRBJ2-2; tentative D call: TRBD1 (6 bases). Germline CDR1 MNHEY, CDR2 SMNVEV (reference sequence). Deletions cut 6 bases from V and 1 base from J, with 12 bases between. The CDR3 contains 15 residues.

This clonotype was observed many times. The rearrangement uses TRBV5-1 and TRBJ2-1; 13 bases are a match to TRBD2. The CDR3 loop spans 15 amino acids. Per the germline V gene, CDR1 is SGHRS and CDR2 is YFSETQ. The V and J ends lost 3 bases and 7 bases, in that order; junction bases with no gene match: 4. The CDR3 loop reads CASSSGLAGKNEQFF. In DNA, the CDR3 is TGCGCCAGCAGCTCGGGACTAGCGGGAAAGAATGAGCAGTTCTTC.

CDR3: CASSSDSSGANVLTF. The CDR3 DNA reads TGCGCCAGCAGCTCCGATAGCTCTGGGGCCAACGTCCTGACTTTC. The rearrangement links TRBV5-1 to TRBJ2-6, with no clear D. The V and J ends lost 3 bases and 0 bases respectively, with 7 bases between them. Germline CDR1 reads SGHRS; CDR2 reads YFSETQ. The CDR3 is 15 amino acids.

CDR3 sequence (DNA): TGTGCCAGCAGCCAAGACGGACAGGGCGCGAATGAGCAGTTCTTC. Translated, it gives CASSQDGQGANEQFF. The chain links TRBV14 to TRBJ2-1, with TRBD1 identical over 8 bases. In germline, CDR1 is SGHDN, CDR2 FVKESK. J was trimmed by 7 bases and V by 0 bases; bases with no gene match: 5. This CDR3 region has 15 residues.

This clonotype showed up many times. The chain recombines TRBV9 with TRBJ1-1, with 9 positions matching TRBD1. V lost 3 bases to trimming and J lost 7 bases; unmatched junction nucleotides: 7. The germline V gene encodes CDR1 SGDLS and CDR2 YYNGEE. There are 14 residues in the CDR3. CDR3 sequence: CASSGTGGAGEAFF. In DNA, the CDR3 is TGTGCCAGCAGCGGAACAGGGGGCGCGGGTGAAGCTTTCTTT.

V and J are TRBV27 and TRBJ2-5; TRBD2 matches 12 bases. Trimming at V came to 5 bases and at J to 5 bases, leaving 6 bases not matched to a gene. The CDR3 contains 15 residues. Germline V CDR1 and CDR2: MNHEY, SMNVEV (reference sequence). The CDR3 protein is CASSPLAGGWETQYF. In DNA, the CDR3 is TGTGCCAGCAGTCCCCTAGCGGGGGGGTGGGAGACCCAGTACTTC.

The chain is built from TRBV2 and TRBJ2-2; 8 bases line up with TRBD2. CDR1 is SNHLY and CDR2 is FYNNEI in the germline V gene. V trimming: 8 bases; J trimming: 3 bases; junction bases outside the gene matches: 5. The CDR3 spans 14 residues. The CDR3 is CASAGGLDTGELFF. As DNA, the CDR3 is TGTGCCAGCGCGGGGGGCCTGGACACCGGGGAGCTGTTTTTT.

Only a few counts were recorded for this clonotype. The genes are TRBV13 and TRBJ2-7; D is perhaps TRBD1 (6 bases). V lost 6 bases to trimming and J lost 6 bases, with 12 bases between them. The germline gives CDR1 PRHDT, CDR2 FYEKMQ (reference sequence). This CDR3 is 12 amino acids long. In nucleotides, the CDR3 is TGTGCCAGCAGTTTACCCAGGGGCGAGCAGTACTTC. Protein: CASSLPRGEQYF. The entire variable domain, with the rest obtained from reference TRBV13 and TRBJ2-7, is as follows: AAGVIQSPRHLIKEKRETATLKCYPIPRHDTVYWYQQGPGQDPQFLISFYEKMQSDKGSIPDRFSAQQFSDYHSELNMSSLELGDSALYFCASSLPRGEQYFGPGTRLTVT.

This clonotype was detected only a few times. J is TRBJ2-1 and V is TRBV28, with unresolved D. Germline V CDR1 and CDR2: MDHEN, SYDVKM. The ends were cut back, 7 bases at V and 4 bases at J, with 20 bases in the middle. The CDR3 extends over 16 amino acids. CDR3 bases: TGTGCCAGCATCCCTGGGTCCTGGGCGGATTACAATGAGCAGTTCTTC. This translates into CASIPGSWADYNEQFF.

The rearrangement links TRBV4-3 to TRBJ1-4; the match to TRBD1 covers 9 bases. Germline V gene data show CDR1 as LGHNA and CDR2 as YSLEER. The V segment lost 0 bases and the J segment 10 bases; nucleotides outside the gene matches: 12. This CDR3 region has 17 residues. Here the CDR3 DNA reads TGCGCCAGCAGCCAAGATTTTGCGACAGGGGGAAATCGAAAACTGTTTTTT. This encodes CASSQDFATGGNRKLFF.